The 18 T cell receptor beta chains listed next were all sequenced from one sample in a study of blood T cells in healthy people across ages. Through a sample-barcoded 5' primer and a J-beta primer mix, a second PCR was run for roughly 6 to 12 cycles. TCRdb analysed the 5' RACE reads with MiXCR anew, one entry per CDR3 protein. The sample holds about 1.8 million distinct CDR3 sequences, roughly 52% seen once. Specimen: blood. Source of these receptors: a woman between 40 and 50 years old in good health.

The V call is TRBV10-3, the J call TRBJ2-1; 7 bases are a match to TRBD1. Germline V gene lookup returns CDR1 ENHRY and CDR2 SYGVKD. The CDR3 loop spans 14 amino acids. V trimming: 5 bases; J trimming: 0 bases; junction bases outside the gene matches: 1. CDR3 residues: CAISWDSSYNEQFF. CDR3 sequence (DNA): TGTGCCATCAGTTGGGACAGCTCCTACAATGAGCAGTTCTTC.

In this sample, this clonotype turned up a few times. The rearrangement uses TRBV6-4 and TRBJ2-1; maybe TRBD1 (6 bases). Trimming removed 3 bases from V and 7 bases from J, with 13 bases in between. The CDR3 has 14 residues. In germline, CDR1 is MRHNA, CDR2 SNTAGT. As DNA, the CDR3 is TGTGCCAGCAGTGAAGTGGGGACAACGAATGAGCAGTTCTTC. It translates to CASSEVGTTNEQFF.

This chain links TRBV28 with TRBJ1-2, with a tentative D call TRBD1 (5 bases). This CDR3 has 15 amino acids. The germline gives CDR1 MDHEN, CDR2 SYDVKM. V gave up 5 bases and J gave up 7 bases, with 20 bases separating them. The CDR3 is CASSPGGAGNSGYTF. The CDR3 bases are TGTGCCAGCAGTCCTGGAGGGGCAGGGAATAGTGGCTACACCTTC.

The chain has TRBV7-2 and TRBJ1-1; the D is unclear. This CDR3 contains 15 residues. Germline lookup yields CDR1 SGHTA and CDR2 FQGNSA. Between the trimmed V and J ends, which lost 5 bases and 4 bases, there was a span of 17 bases. CDR3 loop: CASSRYPGGITEAFF. CDR3 sequence (DNA): TGTGCCAGCAGCCGCTACCCAGGAGGGATCACTGAAGCTTTCTTT.

The gene calls are TRBV3-1 and TRBJ1-5, with D maybe TRBD1 (6 bases). V lost 5 bases and J lost 7, with 15 bases in between. Germline V gene lookup returns CDR1 LGHDT and CDR2 YNNKEL (reference sequence). The CDR3 runs 14 residues. The CDR3 region is CASSSGQKGQPQHF. The CDR3 bases are TGTGCCAGCAGCTCCGGACAGAAAGGCCAGCCCCAGCATTTT.

The gene calls are TRBV7-2 and TRBJ1-1; D unresolved. CDR3 length: 16 residues. Trimming cost V 2 bases and J 5 bases, with 18 bases left between them. Germline V gene sequence: CDR1 SGHTA, CDR2 FQGNSA. CDR3 sequence reads: CASSLKRKRSGTEAFF. The CDR3 nucleotides are TGTGCCAGCAGCTTAAAGCGAAAGAGGTCGGGGACTGAAGCTTTCTTT.

The chain joins TRBV29-1 to TRBJ2-1, with 7 bases aligning to TRBD1. The trim removed 4 bases at V and 3 bases at J, leaving 6 bases unmatched. CDR1 SQVTM and CDR2 ANQGSEA come from the germline V gene. This CDR3 has 14 amino acids. CDR3: CSVGQGALYNEQFF. CDR3 sequence (DNA): TGCAGCGTTGGACAGGGCGCCCTCTACAATGAGCAGTTCTTC.

This chain joins TRBV28 and TRBJ2-5; 9 bases fit TRBD2. Per germline, CDR1 MDHEN and CDR2 SYDVKM. V was clipped by 8 bases and J by 11 bases; unmatched bases: 15. This CDR3 comprises 14 residues. For the CDR3, the DNA is TGTGCCAGCTTGGAGAGCGGGAGGTTAAATGAGCAGTACTTC. Translation gives CASLESGRLNEQYF.

This clonotype was recorded a few times. This chain joins TRBV20-1 and TRBJ2-5; D may match TRBD1 or TRBD2 (5 bases each). The CDR3 consists of 12 residues. Trimming took 6 bases from V and 5 from J, leaving 13 bases between them. Looked up from germline, CDR1 is DFQATT and CDR2 is SNEGSKA (reference sequence). The CDR3 region is CSAPGTEETQYF. As DNA, the CDR3 is TGCAGTGCGCCGGGGACCGAGGAGACCCAGTACTTC.

V and J are TRBV28 and TRBJ1-5; maybe TRBD1 (5 bases). Trimming shortened V by 7 bases and J by 5 bases, and 15 bases separated the two germline ends. Germline CDR1 and CDR2: MDHEN and SYDVKM. CDR3 length equals 14 residues. CDR3 sequence: CASTLQGSDQPQHF. The CDR3, as DNA: TGTGCCAGCACTCTCCAGGGCTCCGATCAGCCCCAGCATTTT.

This clonotype has only one observation. The rearrangement joins TRBV27 to TRBJ1-2; 7 bases are shared with TRBD1. This CDR3 is built from 15 residues. Looked up from germline, CDR1 is MNHEY and CDR2 is SMNVEV (reference sequence). Germline trimming cut 2 bases from V and 4 bases from J; bases unmatched to any gene: 7. CDR3 amino acids: CASSLRGRGTYGYTF. In DNA form, the CDR3 reads TGTGCCAGCAGTTTAAGAGGCAGGGGGACCTATGGCTACACCTTC.

This chain links TRBV6-1 with TRBJ2-5; TRBD2 might be the D (6 bases). Germline V CDR1 and CDR2: MNHNS, SASEGT. The length of the CDR3 is 16 residues. Trimming took off 3 bases at V and 0 bases at J, with 14 bases between the two ends. The CDR3 DNA reads as TGTGCCAGCAGTGACCTAGGGAGCGGGTACCAAGAGACCCAGTACTTC. Amino acids: CASSDLGSGYQETQYF.

This chain joins TRBV4-3 and TRBJ2-3; 8 bases are shared with TRBD2. The CDR3 has 16 amino acids. With 6 bases clipped from V and 0 bases from J, the junction kept 8 bases outside the gene matches. Germline V CDR1 and CDR2: LGHNA, YSLEER. The CDR3 DNA sequence: TGCGCCAGCAGACCCACAGCGGGGGATAGCACAGATACGCAGTATTTT. Translation gives CASRPTAGDSTDTQYF.

This clonotype came up a few times. The rearrangement joins TRBV4-2 to TRBJ2-5, with 8 bases identical to TRBD2. With the DNA end fitting TRBJ2-7 better, the J assignment may be wrong. The germline V gene has CDR1 LGHNA and CDR2 YNFKEQ. The CDR3 totals 17 residues. CDR3 residues: CASSQVGRRGEEYEQYF. The CDR3 coding sequence is TGTGCCAGCAGCCAAGTCGGTCGGCGGGGGGAGGAGTACGAGCAGTACTTC.

This clonotype was seen only a few times. V is TRBV20-1 and J is TRBJ2-7, with unresolved D. Germline CDR1 and CDR2: DFQATT and SNEGSKA (reference sequence). CDR3 length equals 13 residues. V was shortened by 7 bases and J by 0 bases, with 13 bases between the two germline ends. CDR3 coding DNA: TGCAGTGTCAAATGGGTGAGCTCCTACGAGCAGTACTTC. Translating it yields CSVKWVSSYEQYF.

This clonotype was seen many times. The V call is TRBV3-1, the J call TRBJ2-5, with D perhaps TRBD1 (6 bases). Per germline, CDR1 LGHDT and CDR2 YNNKEL (reference sequence). The CDR3 length is 14 residues. V dropped 1 base and J dropped 2 bases, with 8 bases sitting between them. The CDR3 is CASSQGQDQETQYF. The CDR3 nucleotides are TGTGCCAGCAGCCAAGGACAGGATCAAGAGACCCAGTACTTC.

The genes are TRBV28 and TRBJ1-5; D gene ambiguous. Germline V gene lookup returns CDR1 MDHEN and CDR2 SYDVKM. CDR3 size: 12 residues. Trimming took 3 bases from V and 7 from J, leaving 7 bases between them. The CDR3, as DNA: TGTGCCAGCAGTTTCGGAAAACAGCCCCAGCATTTT. The encoded protein is CASSFGKQPQHF.

The chain carries TRBV6-2 or TRBV6-3 and TRBJ1-2; perhaps TRBD1 as D (6 bases). V lost 6 bases and J 2 bases, leaving 13 bases between the germline ends. Germline CDR1 and CDR2: MNHEY and SVGEGT. The CDR3 has 14 residues. CDR3 sequence reads: CASSPNTGNYGYTF. In DNA, the CDR3 is TGTGCCAGCAGCCCGAACACAGGGAACTATGGCTACACCTTC.